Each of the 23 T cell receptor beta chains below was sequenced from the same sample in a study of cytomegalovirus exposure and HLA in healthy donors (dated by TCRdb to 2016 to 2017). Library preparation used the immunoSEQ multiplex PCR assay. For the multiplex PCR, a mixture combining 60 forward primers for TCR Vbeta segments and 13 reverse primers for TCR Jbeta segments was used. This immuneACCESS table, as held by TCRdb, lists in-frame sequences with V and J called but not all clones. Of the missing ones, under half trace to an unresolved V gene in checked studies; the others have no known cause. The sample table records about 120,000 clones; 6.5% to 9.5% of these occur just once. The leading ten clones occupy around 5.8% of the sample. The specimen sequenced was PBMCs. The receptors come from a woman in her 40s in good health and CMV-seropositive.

DNA of the CDR3: TGTGCCAGCAGCCAATTGGTAGACACTGAAGCTTTCTTT. Amino acid sequence: CASSQLVDTEAFF. The J gene is TRBJ1-1, the V gene TRBV4-2; D remains unclear. The CDR3 has 13 residues. Trimming cost V 2 bases and J 3 bases, with 7 bases left between them. Germline V gives CDR1 LGHNA, CDR2 YNFKEQ.

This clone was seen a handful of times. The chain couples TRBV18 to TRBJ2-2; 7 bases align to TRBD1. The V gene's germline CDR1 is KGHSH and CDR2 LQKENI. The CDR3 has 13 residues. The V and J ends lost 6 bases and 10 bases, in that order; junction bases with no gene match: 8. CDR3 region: CASSRQGAQELFF. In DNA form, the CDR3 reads TGTGCCAGCTCCCGACAGGGCGCACAGGAGCTGTTTTTT.

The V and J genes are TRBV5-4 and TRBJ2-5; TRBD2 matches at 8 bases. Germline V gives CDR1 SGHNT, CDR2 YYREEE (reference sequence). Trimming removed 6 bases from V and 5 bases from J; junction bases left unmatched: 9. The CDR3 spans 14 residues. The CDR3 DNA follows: TGTGCCAGCACCACCGGGGGGGCCGGGGAGACCCAGTACTTC. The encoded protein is CASTTGGAGETQYF.

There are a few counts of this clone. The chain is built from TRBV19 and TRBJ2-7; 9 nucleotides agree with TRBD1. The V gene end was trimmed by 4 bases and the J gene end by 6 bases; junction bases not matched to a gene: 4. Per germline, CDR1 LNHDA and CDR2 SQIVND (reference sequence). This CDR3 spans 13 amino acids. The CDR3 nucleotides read TGTGCCAGTAGTAGGGACAGGGACTTCGAGCAGTACTTC. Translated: CASSRDRDFEQYF.

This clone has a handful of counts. DNA of the CDR3: TGTGCCAGCAGCAGACGGGGACTCGGGGAGCTGTTTTTT. Its translation is CASSRRGLGELFF. V is TRBV2 and J is TRBJ2-2; tentative D call: TRBD2 (6 bases). The V end lost 6 bases, the J end lost 7 bases, and 12 bases lay between the germline ends. CDR3 length equals 13 residues. CDR1 and CDR2 from the germline V gene are SNHLY and FYNNEI. The variable domain in full, with the rest retrieved from reference TRBV2 and TRBJ2-2, is EPEVTQTPSHQVTQMGQEVILRCVPISNHLYFYWYRQILGQKVEFLVSFYNNEISEKSEIFDDQFSVERPDGSNFTLKIRSTKLEDSAMYFCASSRRGLGELFFGEGSRLTVL.

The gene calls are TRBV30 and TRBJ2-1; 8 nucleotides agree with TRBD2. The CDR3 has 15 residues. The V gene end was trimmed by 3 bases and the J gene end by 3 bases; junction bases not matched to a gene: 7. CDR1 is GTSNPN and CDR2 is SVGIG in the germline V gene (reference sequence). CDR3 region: CAWSDLGTSYNEQFF. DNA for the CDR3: TGTGCCTGGAGCGATCTCGGGACTAGCTACAATGAGCAGTTCTTC.

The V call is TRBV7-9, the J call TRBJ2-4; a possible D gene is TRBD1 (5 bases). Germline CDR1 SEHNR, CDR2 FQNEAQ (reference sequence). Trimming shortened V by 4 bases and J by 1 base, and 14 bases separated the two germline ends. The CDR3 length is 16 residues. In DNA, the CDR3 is TGTGCCAGCAGCTCCGGCAAGGGGATGGCCAAAAACATTCAGTACTTC. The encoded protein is CASSSGKGMAKNIQYF. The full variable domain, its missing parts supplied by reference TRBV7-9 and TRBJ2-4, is DTGVSQNPRHKITKRGQNVTFRCDPISEHNRLYWYRQTLGQGPEFLTYFQNEAQLEKSRLLSDRFSAERPKGSFSTLEIQRTEQGDSAMYLCASSSGKGMAKNIQYFGAGTRLSVL.

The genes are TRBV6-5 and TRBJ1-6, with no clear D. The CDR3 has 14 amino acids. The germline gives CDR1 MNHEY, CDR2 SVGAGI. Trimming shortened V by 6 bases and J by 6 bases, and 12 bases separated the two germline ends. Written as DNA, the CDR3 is TGTGCCAGCAGGGTACTCGTCGTTAATTCACCCCTCCACTTT. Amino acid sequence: CASRVLVVNSPLHF.

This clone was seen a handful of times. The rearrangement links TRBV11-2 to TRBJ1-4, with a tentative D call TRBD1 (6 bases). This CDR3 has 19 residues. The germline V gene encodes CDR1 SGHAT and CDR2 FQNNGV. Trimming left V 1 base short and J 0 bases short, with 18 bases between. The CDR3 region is CASSLGRAGVRATNEKLFF. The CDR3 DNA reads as TGTGCCAGCAGCTTAGGTCGGGCAGGGGTTCGGGCAACTAATGAAAAACTGTTTTTT.

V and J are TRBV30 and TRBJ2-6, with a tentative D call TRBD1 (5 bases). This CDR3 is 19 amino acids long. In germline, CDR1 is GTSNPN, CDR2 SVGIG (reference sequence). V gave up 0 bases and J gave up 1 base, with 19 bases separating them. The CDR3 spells CAWSVLHPGLRSGANVLTF. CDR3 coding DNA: TGTGCCTGGAGTGTTCTACATCCAGGGTTGAGATCTGGGGCCAACGTCCTGACTTTC.

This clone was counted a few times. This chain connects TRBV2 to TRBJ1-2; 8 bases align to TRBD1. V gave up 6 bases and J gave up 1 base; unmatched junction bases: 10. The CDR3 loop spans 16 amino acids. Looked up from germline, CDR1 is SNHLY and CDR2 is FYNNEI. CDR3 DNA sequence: TGTGCCAGCAGCGTCCGGGACAGGCCCTTTAACTATGGCTACACCTTC. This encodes CASSVRDRPFNYGYTF.

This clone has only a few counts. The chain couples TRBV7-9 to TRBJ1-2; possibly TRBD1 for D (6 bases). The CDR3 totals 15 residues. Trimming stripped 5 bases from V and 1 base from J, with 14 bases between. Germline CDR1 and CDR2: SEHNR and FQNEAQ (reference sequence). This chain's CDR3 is CASSLWTDLNYGYTF. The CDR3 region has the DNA TGTGCCAGCAGCCTCTGGACAGACCTTAACTATGGCTACACCTTC.

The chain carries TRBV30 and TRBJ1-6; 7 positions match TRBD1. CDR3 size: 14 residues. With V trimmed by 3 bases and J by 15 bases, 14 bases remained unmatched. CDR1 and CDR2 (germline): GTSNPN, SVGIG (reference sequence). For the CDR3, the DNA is TGTGCCTGGAGGGCGACAGGGACCCGGGAGCTCCTCCACTTT. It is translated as CAWRATGTRELLHF.

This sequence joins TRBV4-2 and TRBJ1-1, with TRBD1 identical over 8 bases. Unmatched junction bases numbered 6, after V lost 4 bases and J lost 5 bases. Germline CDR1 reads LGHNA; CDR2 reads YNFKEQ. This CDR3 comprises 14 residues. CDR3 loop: CASSPGQGWTEAFF. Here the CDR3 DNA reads TGTGCCAGCAGCCCAGGACAGGGCTGGACTGAAGCTTTCTTT.

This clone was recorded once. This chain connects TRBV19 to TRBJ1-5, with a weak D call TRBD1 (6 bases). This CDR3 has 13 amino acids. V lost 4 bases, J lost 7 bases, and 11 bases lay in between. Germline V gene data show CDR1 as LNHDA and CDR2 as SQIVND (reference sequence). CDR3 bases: TGTGCCAGTAGTAATACAGGGAAACAGCCCCAGCATTTT. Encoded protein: CASSNTGKQPQHF.

CDR3 sequence (DNA): TGTGCCAGCAGTGAATCGAACAGGCCCAATGAGCAGTTCTTC. Its translation: CASSESNRPNEQFF. This chain uses TRBV2 with TRBJ2-1; possible D gene TRBD1, 5 bases. The CDR3 has 14 residues. Germline V lookup: CDR1 SNHLY, CDR2 FYNNEI. Between the trimmed V and J ends, which lost 2 bases and 6 bases, there was a span of 11 bases. Full variable domain (remainder filled in from reference TRBV2 and TRBJ2-1): EPEVTQTPSHQVTQMGQEVILRCVPISNHLYFYWYRQILGQKVEFLVSFYNNEISEKSEIFDDQFSVERPDGSNFTLKIRSTKLEDSAMYFCASSESNRPNEQFFGPGTRLTVL.

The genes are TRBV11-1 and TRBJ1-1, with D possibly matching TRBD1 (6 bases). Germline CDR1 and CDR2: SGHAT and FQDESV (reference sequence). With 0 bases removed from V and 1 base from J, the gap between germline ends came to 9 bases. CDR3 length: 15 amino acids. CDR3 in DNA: TGTGCCAGCAGCTTAGCGCCACAGGGGAACACTGAAGCTTTCTTT. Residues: CASSLAPQGNTEAFF.

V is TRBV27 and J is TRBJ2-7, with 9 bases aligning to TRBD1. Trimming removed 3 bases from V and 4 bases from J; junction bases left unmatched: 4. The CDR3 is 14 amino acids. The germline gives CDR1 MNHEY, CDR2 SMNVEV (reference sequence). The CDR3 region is CASSFRDREYEQYF. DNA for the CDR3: TGTGCCAGCAGTTTCCGGGACAGGGAATACGAGCAGTACTTC.

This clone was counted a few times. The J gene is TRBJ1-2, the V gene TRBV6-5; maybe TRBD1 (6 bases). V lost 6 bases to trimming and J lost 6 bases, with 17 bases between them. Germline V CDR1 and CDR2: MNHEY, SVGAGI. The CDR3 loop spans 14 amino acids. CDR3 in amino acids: CASRRGGYGDGYTF. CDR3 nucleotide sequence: TGTGCCAGCAGGAGGGGGGGGTATGGGGATGGCTACACCTTC.

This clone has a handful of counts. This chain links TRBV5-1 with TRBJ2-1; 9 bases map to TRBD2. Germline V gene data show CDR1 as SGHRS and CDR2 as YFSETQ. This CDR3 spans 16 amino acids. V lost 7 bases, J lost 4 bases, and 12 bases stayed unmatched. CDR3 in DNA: TGCGCCAGCCATACCGCGGGGCGGGGGGGTTACAATGAGCAGTTCTTC. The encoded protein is CASHTAGRGGYNEQFF.

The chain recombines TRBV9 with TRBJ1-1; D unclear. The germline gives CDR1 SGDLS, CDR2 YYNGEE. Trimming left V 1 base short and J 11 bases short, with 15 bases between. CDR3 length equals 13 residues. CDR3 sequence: CASSVNLDSSAFF. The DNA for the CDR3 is TGTGCCAGCAGCGTAAACCTCGATAGTAGCGCTTTCTTT. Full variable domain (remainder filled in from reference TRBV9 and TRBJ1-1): DSGVTQTPKHLITATGQRVTLRCSPRSGDLSVYWYQQSLDQGLQFLIQYYNGEERAKGNILERFSAQQFPDLHSELNLSSLELGDSALYFCASSVNLDSSAFFGQGTRLTVV.

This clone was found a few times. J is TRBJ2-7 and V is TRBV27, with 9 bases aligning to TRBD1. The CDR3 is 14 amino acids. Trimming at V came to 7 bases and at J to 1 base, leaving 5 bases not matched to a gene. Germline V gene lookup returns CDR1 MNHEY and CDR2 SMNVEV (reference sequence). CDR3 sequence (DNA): TGTGCCAGCACACCGGGACAGGGTTCCTACGAGCAGTACTTC. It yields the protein CASTPGQGSYEQYF.

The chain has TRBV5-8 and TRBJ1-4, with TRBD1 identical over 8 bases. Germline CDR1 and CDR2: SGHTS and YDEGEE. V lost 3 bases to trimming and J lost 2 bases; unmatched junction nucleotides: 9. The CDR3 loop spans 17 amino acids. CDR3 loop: CASSSPDREITNEKLFF. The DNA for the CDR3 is TGTGCCAGCAGCTCCCCGGACAGGGAGATTACTAATGAAAAACTGTTTTTT.